The 25 T cell receptor beta chains below all came from one sample that was sequenced in a study of cytomegalovirus exposure and HLA in healthy donors. The PCR employed 60 Vbeta primers together with 13 Jbeta primers. Produced via immunoSEQ multiplex PCR; TCRdb's table is partial and in-frame only. The table includes about 160,000 clones, roughly 80% detected once. Sequenced material: PBMCs. Receptors originate from a male donor in good health and CMV-seropositive.

This clone occurred a few times. The V gene is TRBV28, the J gene TRBJ2-5; TRBD1 is a possible D gene (5 bases). The V gene's germline CDR1 is MDHEN and CDR2 SYDVKM. This CDR3 contains 15 residues. V lost 5 bases to trimming and J lost 4 bases, with 17 bases between them. CDR3 coding DNA: TGTGCCAGCAGTGAAACAGGCGCCGGGCGAGAGACCCAGTACTTC. Translating it yields CASSETGAGRETQYF.

For the CDR3, the DNA is TGTGCCAGCTCACCAATGTTTCAGGCCCTCCTGCAGCAGTACTTC. Amino acids: CASSPMFQALLQQYF. This chain connects TRBV18 to TRBJ2-7; no clear D gene. The V end lost 2 bases, the J end lost 8 bases, and 19 bases lay between the germline ends. CDR1 and CDR2 from the germline V gene are KGHSH and LQKENI. This CDR3 has 15 amino acids.

This clone was picked up a small number of times. This chain uses TRBV6-6 with TRBJ1-5, with TRBD1 as a possible D gene (6 bases). Germline V gene data show CDR1 as MNHNY and CDR2 as SVGAGI (reference sequence). This CDR3 has 15 amino acids. V gave up 6 bases and J gave up 2 bases, with 14 bases separating them. The CDR3: CASSSARGGNQPQHF. In DNA form, the CDR3 reads TGTGCCAGCAGCAGTGCCAGGGGAGGCAATCAGCCCCAGCATTTT.

V gene TRBV18 combines with J gene TRBJ2-5; D possibly corresponds to TRBD2 (6 bases). The V gene's germline CDR1 is KGHSH and CDR2 LQKENI. V was clipped by 6 bases and J by 1 base, with 15 bases between them. CDR3 length equals 15 residues. The CDR3 loop reads CASSPLSGIQETQYF. The CDR3 nucleotides are TGTGCCAGCTCTCCCCTTAGCGGAATCCAAGAGACCCAGTACTTC.

This sequence joins TRBV30 and TRBJ2-2, with 10 bases fitting TRBD2. The germline V gene has CDR1 GTSNPN and CDR2 SVGIG (reference sequence). This CDR3 is built from 17 residues. J was trimmed by 8 bases and V by 1 base; bases with no gene match: 13. In DNA, the CDR3 is TGTGCCTGGAGTGAGGAACTAGCGGGACTTGTGGGGGGGGAGCTGTTTTTT. As protein: CAWSEELAGLVGGELFF. The whole variable domain, filled in from reference TRBV30 and TRBJ2-2, reads SQTIHQWPATLVQPVGSPLSLECTVEGTSNPNLYWYRQAAGRGLQLLFYSVGIGQISSEVPQNLSASRPQDRQFILSSKKLLLSDSGFYLCAWSEELAGLVGGELFFGEGSRLTVL.

The rearrangement links TRBV7-2 to TRBJ2-1, with 9 bases that match TRBD1. This CDR3 has 15 amino acids. The J segment lost 8 bases and the V segment lost 3 bases, leaving 8 bases of the junction unmatched. The germline CDR1 and CDR2 sequences are SGHTA and FQGNSA. CDR3 protein: CASSFGQGLGDEQFF. The DNA for the CDR3 is TGTGCCAGCAGCTTCGGACAGGGGCTGGGGGATGAGCAGTTCTTC.

The chain joins TRBV15 to TRBJ2-7; D might be TRBD1 (8 bases). V lost 2 bases and J lost 7, with 12 bases in between. Germline CDR1 LNHNV, CDR2 YYDKDF (reference sequence). This CDR3 has 13 residues. For the CDR3, the DNA is TGTGCCACCAGCAGACACAGGGGGGGGGAGCAGTACTTC. Amino acids: CATSRHRGGEQYF.

V gene TRBV29-1 combines with J gene TRBJ1-1; D call uncertain. V dropped 6 bases and J dropped 0 bases, with 20 bases sitting between them. The germline V gene has CDR1 SQVTM and CDR2 ANQGSEA. The CDR3 sequence is 16 residues long. CDR3 sequence (DNA): TGCAGCGTCCCCCACCTTCTGCATACTCTGAACACTGAAGCTTTCTTT. Translation: CSVPHLLHTLNTEAFF.

This clone appeared a few times. The J gene is TRBJ2-1, the V gene TRBV7-2; D gene unclear. The CDR3 is 15 amino acids. V was cut by 0 bases and J by 0 bases, with 6 bases left in between. Germline CDR1 SGHTA, CDR2 FQGNSA. The CDR3 bases are TGTGCCAGCAGCTTAGCCCACAGCTCCTACAATGAGCAGTTCTTC. Its protein product is CASSLAHSSYNEQFF.

This clone was found once. The rearrangement uses TRBV5-1 and TRBJ1-2, with D perhaps TRBD1 (5 bases). CDR3 length equals 13 residues. Germline V gene data show CDR1 as SGHRS and CDR2 as YFSETQ. The V and J ends lost 0 bases and 2 bases respectively, with 5 bases between them. Here the CDR3 DNA reads TGCGCCAGCAGCTTGGGGACAAACTATGGCTACACCTTC. This sequence encodes CASSLGTNYGYTF.

V usage is TRBV7-3 and J usage is TRBJ2-3, with D possibly matching TRBD1 (6 bases). V shed 5 bases and J shed 0 bases, with 15 bases lying between them. Germline V gives CDR1 SGHTA, CDR2 FQGTGA. CDR3 size: 16 residues. CDR3 DNA: TGTGCCAGCAGCCCCCGGAGAGGGGGAAGCACAGATACGCAGTATTTT. Protein: CASSPRRGGSTDTQYF.

The chain carries TRBV27 and TRBJ2-3; 10 bases match TRBD2. V lost 5 bases, J lost 2 bases, and 7 bases stayed unmatched. CDR3 length: 16 residues. Germline V CDR1 and CDR2: MNHEY, SMNVEV (reference sequence). The CDR3 loop reads CASSAAGGFITDTQYF. In nucleotides, the CDR3 is TGTGCCAGCAGTGCAGCGGGAGGGTTTATCACAGATACGCAGTATTTT.

In its sample, this clone was seen a few times. The gene calls are TRBV28 and TRBJ1-4, with TRBD1 matching over 11 bases. Trimming removed 3 bases from V and 3 bases from J; junction bases left unmatched: 6. The CDR3 spans 17 residues. Germline V CDR1 and CDR2: MDHEN, SYDVKM. The CDR3 here is CASSFRGQGAPNEKLFF. The CDR3 region has the DNA TGTGCCAGCAGTTTCCGAGGACAGGGGGCTCCTAATGAAAAACTGTTTTTT.

This chain uses TRBV19 with TRBJ1-5, with D tentatively TRBD1 (5 bases). The CDR3 sequence is 14 residues long. Germline CDR1 reads LNHDA; CDR2 reads SQIVND (reference sequence). V was shortened by 5 bases and J by 4 bases, with 12 bases between the two germline ends. The CDR3 reads CASSPRGTNQPQHF. In DNA, the CDR3 is TGTGCCAGTAGTCCCCGGGGGACTAATCAGCCCCAGCATTTT.

J is TRBJ2-1 and V is TRBV11-3; TRBD2 aligns across 7 bases. CDR3 length: 15 residues. Germline CDR1 is SGHNT and CDR2 is YENEEA. V was pared by 4 bases and J by 5 bases, with 8 bases of the junction left unmatched. As DNA, the CDR3 is TGTGCCAGCAGCTCCTATCCCAGCGGGAACAATGAGCAGTTCTTC. As protein: CASSSYPSGNNEQFF.

The chain recombines TRBV7-2 with TRBJ2-7; 9 positions match TRBD1. The germline gives CDR1 SGHTA, CDR2 FQGNSA. V trimming: 5 bases; J trimming: 3 bases; junction bases outside the gene matches: 11. There are 16 residues in the CDR3. For the CDR3, the DNA is TGTGCCAGCAGCCCTCGGGCCGGGACAGGGTACTACGAGCAGTACTTC. Its translation: CASSPRAGTGYYEQYF. The complete variable domain, with remaining parts taken from reference TRBV7-2 and TRBJ2-7, reads GAGVSQSPSNKVTEKGKDVELRCDPISGHTALYWYRQSLGQGLEFLIYFQGNSAPDKSGLPSDRFSAERTGGSVSTLTIQRTQQEDSAVYLCASSPRAGTGYYEQYFGPGTRLTVT.

CDR3 sequence: CASSPPSPATNEKLFF. CDR3 DNA: TGTGCCAGCAGCCCCCCTTCCCCTGCAACTAATGAAAAACTGTTTTTT. The gene calls are TRBV7-9 and TRBJ1-4; D unclear. The CDR3 has 16 residues. Between the trimmed V and J ends, which lost 5 bases and 0 bases, there was a span of 13 bases. The germline CDR1 and CDR2 sequences are SEHNR and FQNEAQ (reference sequence).

The chain couples TRBV5-6 to TRBJ2-4; D is perhaps TRBD1 (6 bases). This CDR3 is 14 amino acids long. Deletions cut 1 base from V and 7 bases from J, with 12 bases between. The germline V gene encodes CDR1 SGHDT and CDR2 YYEEEE. Written as DNA, the CDR3 is TGTGCCAGCAGCTTGCGTCAGGGGCGGAACATTCAGTACTTC. It specifies CASSLRQGRNIQYF.

The chain carries TRBV6-6 and TRBJ2-7; 8 nucleotides line up with TRBD1. The CDR3 is 16 amino acids. Germline trimming cut 0 bases from V and 2 bases from J; bases unmatched to any gene: 6. Germline CDR1 and CDR2: MNHNY and SVGAGI (reference sequence). The CDR3 nucleotides read TGTGCCAGCAGTTACTCGAGGTCACAGGGGGCCTACGAGCAGTACTTC. Residues: CASSYSRSQGAYEQYF.

Details on this clone: An end of the junction does not agree with germline; a read error may underlie this. The chain is built from TRBV7-9 and TRBJ2-5, with TRBD1 as a possible D gene (5 bases). Germline loops: CDR1 SEHNR, CDR2 FQNEAQ (reference sequence). The CDR3 spans 15 residues. The CDR3, as DNA: TGTGCCAGCAGCTTTGTCCCGACAGAGCAAGAGGCCCAGTACTTC. It specifies CASSFVPTEQEAQYF.

This clone has more than one count but fewer than ten. V and J are TRBV7-2 and TRBJ1-2; possible D gene TRBD1, 6 bases. The V gene's germline CDR1 is SGHTA and CDR2 FQGNSA. Trimming stripped 0 bases from V and 8 bases from J, with 13 bases between. This CDR3 has 14 amino acids. Here the CDR3 reads CASSLAGGAGGYTF. CDR3 nucleotides: TGTGCCAGCAGCTTAGCGGGGGGGGCTGGGGGCTACACCTTC.

The V call is TRBV19, the J call TRBJ1-5; D call uncertain. V lost 5 bases and J lost 1, with 15 bases in between. Germline CDR1 LNHDA, CDR2 SQIVND (reference sequence). The CDR3 covers 16 residues. Written as DNA, the CDR3 is TGTGCCAGTAGTCCCACCGACCGGGTGAGCAATCAGCCCCAGCATTTT. Amino acids: CASSPTDRVSNQPQHF.

The V and J genes are TRBV7-6 and TRBJ2-7; 7 bases agree with TRBD1. Germline values: CDR1 SGHVS, CDR2 FNYEAQ. This CDR3 contains 14 residues. V lost 5 bases and J lost 7; bases outside the gene matches: 11. The CDR3 DNA reads as TGTGCCAGCAGCCAACGGACAGGATCGTGGGAGCAGTACTTC. Translation gives CASSQRTGSWEQYF.

The CDR3 loop reads CASSPQGLGEKLFF. DNA for the CDR3: TGTGCCAGCAGTCCACAGGGTTTAGGTGAAAAACTGTTTTTT. The chain couples TRBV6-1 to TRBJ1-4, with a possible D match to TRBD1 (6 bases). CDR1 and CDR2 from the germline V gene are MNHNS and SASEGT. CDR3 length equals 14 residues. V was shortened by 5 bases and J by 7 bases, with 14 bases between the two germline ends.

V and J are TRBV6-6 and TRBJ2-5; TRBD1 matches 8 bases. The J call is doubtful: the DNA matches TRBJ2-7 better. The germline gives CDR1 MNHNY, CDR2 SVGAGI (reference sequence). This CDR3 has 13 amino acids. The CDR3 DNA reads TGTGCCAGCACCAGGACAGGGACCTACGAGCAGTACTTC. Amino acid sequence: CASTRTGTYEQYF.